These 25 T cell receptor beta chains were all obtained from the same sample, sequenced in a study of post-analysis software for immune sequencing data. Overall study results and limits: Controls had lower frequencies than patients of about five TRBV segments, which included TRBV5-6, TRBV5-1 and TRBV20-1.

The antigens for these receptors are not known. Unique molecular identifiers were carried by the TCR beta cDNA libraries. TCRdb ran MiXCR on the PCR reads and lists one entry per CDR3 protein. The top ten hold around 0.56% of the sample, which has 700,000 to 800,000 distinct CDR3 sequences, 25% to 30% seen once. Material: blood. Receptors originate from a girl aged 5-17 years with multiple sclerosis.

The chain joins TRBV12-3 or TRBV12-4 to TRBJ1-1; no reliable D call. The ends were cut back, 6 bases at V and 1 base at J, with 15 bases in the middle. CDR3 length: 15 amino acids. Here the CDR3 DNA reads TGTGCCAGCAGCCCGCACGTGTTAGAGAACACTGAAGCTTTCTTT. This codes for CASSPHVLENTEAFF.

This chain links TRBV29-1 with TRBJ1-2; D perhaps matches TRBD1 (5 bases). V lost 3 bases, J lost 4 bases, and 12 bases lay in between. This CDR3 comprises 13 residues. The V gene's germline CDR1 is SQVTM and CDR2 ANQGSEA. CDR3 sequence (DNA): TGCAGCGTTGAGGGGCGTCTCGGCTATGGCTACACCTTC. This gives the protein CSVEGRLGYGYTF.

The gene calls are TRBV15 and TRBJ2-5; D might be TRBD1 (6 bases). The CDR3 totals 14 residues. The ends were cut back, 6 bases at V and 1 base at J, with 12 bases in the middle. Germline V gene data show CDR1 as LNHNV and CDR2 as YYDKDF (reference sequence). The CDR3 bases are TGTGCCACCAGAAGATCCAGGGGCCAAGAGACCCAGTACTTC. Amino acids: CATRRSRGQETQYF.

On this clonotype itself: A read error is possible here, since a much larger clone lies one base away. J is TRBJ2-5 and V is TRBV20-1, with TRBD1 as a possible D gene (6 bases). Germline lookup yields CDR1 DFQATT and CDR2 SNEGSKA (reference sequence). The CDR3 contains 15 residues. CDR3 in DNA: TGCAGTGCTGGAGACGGGACACAGTACCAAGAGACCCAGTACTTC. Translating gives CSAGDGTQYQETQYF.

V gene TRBV27 combines with J gene TRBJ2-7; D unresolved. Germline V gives CDR1 MNHEY, CDR2 SMNVEV (reference sequence). Trimming cost V 6 bases and J 2 bases, with 14 bases left between them. This CDR3 comprises 14 residues. The CDR3 protein is CASRTRRTPYEQYF. CDR3 DNA: TGTGCCAGCAGGACCCGACGGACCCCCTACGAGCAGTACTTC.

This clonotype was picked up a small number of times. The rearrangement links TRBV6-2 or TRBV6-3 to TRBJ2-5; D not resolved. CDR1 is MNHEY, CDR2 SVGEGT, per germline. V was pared by 7 bases and J by 1 base, with 19 bases between. The CDR3 extends over 16 amino acids. The CDR3 DNA reads TGTGCCAGCATCGGCAAGGATTTGAGACTCCAAGAGACCCAGTACTTC. It yields the protein CASIGKDLRLQETQYF.

The V call is TRBV7-2, the J call TRBJ2-7; D possibly corresponds to TRBD1 (5 bases). CDR3 length equals 13 residues. Germline loops: CDR1 SGHTA, CDR2 FQGNSA. Trimming cost V 5 bases and J 2 bases, with 10 bases left between them. For the CDR3, the DNA is TGTGCCAGCAGCCGAACGACAGCCTACGAGCAGTACTTC. This translates into CASSRTTAYEQYF.

The CDR3 region has the DNA TGTGCCAGCTCCCCCCGCGGGGCAGAAGTCCCAGATACGCAGTATTTT. Residues: CASSPRGAEVPDTQYF. The rearrangement joins TRBV18 to TRBJ2-3; tentative D call: TRBD2 (6 bases). Per the germline V gene, CDR1 is KGHSH and CDR2 is LQKENI. CDR3 size: 16 residues. V gave up 6 bases and J gave up 4 bases, with 20 bases separating them.

This clonotype came up a few times. The chain links TRBV20-1 to TRBJ2-3; possible D gene TRBD2, 6 bases. The V gene's germline CDR1 is DFQATT and CDR2 SNEGSKA (reference sequence). The V and J ends lost 5 bases and 1 base respectively, with 13 bases between them. The length of the CDR3 is 14 residues. The CDR3 nucleotides read TGCAGTGCTCCGGAGGGACTCGGCACAGATACGCAGTATTTT. It translates to CSAPEGLGTDTQYF.

At least ten counts were recorded for this clonotype. The V gene is TRBV12-3 or TRBV12-4, the J gene TRBJ2-6; a weak D match, TRBD2 (5 bases). The CDR3 runs to 15 residues. Trimming took 1 base from V and 3 from J, leaving 7 bases between them. The CDR3 here is CASSLVGVGANVLTF. As DNA, the CDR3 is TGTGCCAGCAGTTTAGTCGGGGTTGGGGCCAACGTCCTGACTTTC.

This clonotype has a handful of counts. The chain employs TRBV2 and TRBJ2-5; D remains ambiguous. This CDR3 has 13 residues. The ends were cut back, 10 bases at V and 1 base at J, with 13 bases in the middle. The V gene's germline CDR1 is SNHLY and CDR2 FYNNEI. CDR3 protein: CATQGGLQETQYF. CDR3 DNA: TGTGCCACCCAAGGCGGTCTCCAAGAGACCCAGTACTTC.

This clonotype was observed a few times. This chain connects TRBV12-3 or TRBV12-4 to TRBJ2-5, with 12 bases identical to TRBD2. The V gene end was trimmed by 6 bases and the J gene end by 5 bases; junction bases not matched to a gene: 10. The CDR3 sequence is 16 residues long. Written as DNA, the CDR3 is TGTGCCAGCAGCCACCTAGCGGGGGGGCCGGGGGAGACCCAGTACTTC. Protein: CASSHLAGGPGETQYF.

This clonotype was found a few times. The chain links TRBV3-1 to TRBJ1-1, with 7 bases matching TRBD1. The V gene's germline CDR1 is LGHDT and CDR2 YNNKEL (reference sequence). The junction had 7 bases not matched to a gene; V was cut back by 2 bases and J by 7 bases. The CDR3 is made up of 14 amino acids. In nucleotides, the CDR3 is TGTGCCAGCAGCCAACGACAGGGATTAGGTGAAGCTTTCTTT. This sequence encodes CASSQRQGLGEAFF. Full variable domain (remainder filled in from reference TRBV3-1 and TRBJ1-1): DTAVSQTPKYLVTQMGNDKSIKCEQNLGHDTMYWYKQDSKKFLKIMFSYNNKELIINETVPNRFSPKSPDKAHLNLHINSLELGDSAVYFCASSQRQGLGEAFFGQGTRLTVV.

V gene TRBV7-8 combines with J gene TRBJ1-6; D is possibly TRBD1 (6 bases). V lost 6 bases and J lost 11, with 11 bases in between. CDR1 is SGHVS and CDR2 is FQNEAQ in the germline V gene. This CDR3 is built from 12 residues. Here the CDR3 DNA reads TGTGCCAGCAGACCACCAGGGGCACCCCTCCACTTT. It specifies CASRPPGAPLHF. The entire variable domain, with the rest obtained from reference TRBV7-8 and TRBJ1-6, is as follows: GAGVSQSPRYKVAKRGQDVALRCDPISGHVSLFWYQQALGQGPEFLTYFQNEAQLDKSGLPSDRFFAERPEGSVSTLKIQRTQQEDSAVYLCASRPPGAPLHFGNGTRLTVT.

The chain recombines TRBV28 with TRBJ1-5, with D unclear. Per the germline V gene, CDR1 is MDHEN and CDR2 is SYDVKM. Trimming cost V 4 bases and J 7 bases, with 5 bases left between them. The CDR3 loop spans 11 amino acids. CDR3 coding DNA: TGTGCCAGCAGTTCTAGCCAGCCCCAGCATTTT. Encoded protein: CASSSSQPQHF.

Turning to this clonotype: A much larger clone differs from this one at a single base, so this may be a read error. The V call is TRBV5-1, the J call TRBJ2-7; 15 nucleotides match TRBD2. The J segment lost 8 bases and the V segment lost 0 bases, leaving 6 bases of the junction unmatched. Germline V gene data show CDR1 as SGHRS and CDR2 as YFSETQ. This CDR3 has 16 amino acids. CDR3: CASSLGTSGRAHQQYF. DNA for the CDR3: TGCGCCAGCAGCTTGGGGACTAGCGGGAGGGCCCACCAGCAGTACTTC. Full variable domain (missing parts from reference TRBV5-1 and TRBJ2-7): KAGVTQTPRYLIKTRGQQVTLSCSPISGHRSVSWYQQTPGQGLQFLFEYFSETQRNKGNFPGRFSGRQFSNSRSEMNVSTLELGDSALYLCASSLGTSGRAHQQYFGPGTRLTVT.

V is TRBV20-1 and J is TRBJ2-1; D is possibly TRBD1 (6 bases). The CDR3 loop spans 11 amino acids. Trimming took off 2 bases at V and 7 bases at J, with 6 bases between the two ends. Germline V gene data show CDR1 as DFQATT and CDR2 as SNEGSKA (reference sequence). CDR3 DNA: TGCAGTGCTAGAAGGGGGAATGAGCAGTTCTTC. Amino acids: CSARRGNEQFF.

DNA of the CDR3: TGCGCCAGCAGCTCAGATCCGGCCGCTGGGGCCAACGTCCTGACTTTC. Translation: CASSSDPAAGANVLTF. The gene calls are TRBV5-1 and TRBJ2-6; D gene unclear. Germline V gene sequence: CDR1 SGHRS, CDR2 YFSETQ. Trimming cost V 3 bases and J 2 bases, with 12 bases left between them. The CDR3 totals 16 residues. Filled out from reference TRBV5-1 and TRBJ2-6, the complete variable domain reads KAGVTQTPRYLIKTRGQQVTLSCSPISGHRSVSWYQQTPGQGLQFLFEYFSETQRNKGNFPGRFSGRQFSNSRSEMNVSTLELGDSALYLCASSSDPAAGANVLTFGAGSRLTVL.

For this clonotype: The germline gene is not matched at one end of the junction; a read error may be the cause. V and J are TRBV6-6 and TRBJ2-5, with D maybe TRBD1 (6 bases). The CDR3 has 16 residues. Germline CDR1 reads MNHNY; CDR2 reads SVGAGI (reference sequence). CDR3 DNA sequence: TGTGCCTGCAGTATCCCCCATTTGGACAGTCGAGAGACCCAGTACTTC. Protein: CACSIPHLDSRETQYF.

The V and J genes are TRBV7-9 and TRBJ2-3; unclear D gene. Germline-derived CDR1 and CDR2 are SEHNR and FQNEAQ (reference sequence). The CDR3 covers 12 residues. Trimming removed 8 bases at V and 1 base at J, with 7 bases between. Written as DNA, the CDR3 is TGTGCCAGCGAGTTGGGCACAGATACGCAGTATTTT. Translated: CASELGTDTQYF.

The chain has TRBV10-3 and TRBJ2-3; 7 bases agree with TRBD1. With V trimmed by 4 bases and J by 2 bases, 9 bases remained unmatched. Germline values: CDR1 ENHRY, CDR2 SYGVKD. The CDR3 runs to 16 residues. CDR3 sequence: CAISGPDRTLTDTQYF. The CDR3 nucleotides read TGTGCCATCAGTGGTCCGGACAGGACACTCACAGATACGCAGTATTTT.

This clonotype has just a few counts. This chain uses TRBV7-9 with TRBJ2-3, with D unclear. CDR3 length equals 12 residues. The V end lost 6 bases, the J end lost 4 bases, and 8 bases lay between the germline ends. Germline V gene data show CDR1 as SEHNR and CDR2 as FQNEAQ (reference sequence). The CDR3 loop reads CASRPSPDTQYF. CDR3 sequence (DNA): TGTGCCAGCAGACCAAGCCCAGATACGCAGTATTTT.

This clonotype has more than one count but fewer than ten. Relative to the germline gene, one junction end is altered; a read error may explain this. The chain recombines TRBV29-1 with TRBJ1-2; D is possibly TRBD1 (6 bases). The CDR3 spans 15 residues. Germline values: CDR1 SQVTM, CDR2 ANQGSEA. The CDR3 spells CSFEDLDRSTMGYTF. CDR3 in DNA: TGCAGCTTTGAAGATCTTGACAGGTCCACTATGGGCTACACCTTC. The full variable domain, completed using reference TRBV29-1 and TRBJ1-2, is SAVISQKPSRDICQRGTSLTIQCQVDSQVTMMFWYRQQPGQSLTLIATANQGSEATYESGFVIDKFPISRPNLTFSTLTVSNMSPEDSSIYLCSFEDLDRSTMGYTFGSGTRLTVV.

CDR3 sequence (DNA): TGCAGCGTTGAAGACGGAGATAGCAATCAGCCCCAGCATTTT. Translation: CSVEDGDSNQPQHF. The chain couples TRBV29-1 to TRBJ1-5; D unclear. The V end was cut by 0 bases, the J end by 0 bases, with 6 bases between. The V gene's germline CDR1 is SQVTM and CDR2 ANQGSEA. The CDR3 contains 14 residues. Full variable domain (missing parts from reference TRBV29-1 and TRBJ1-5): SAVISQKPSRDICQRGTSLTIQCQVDSQVTMMFWYRQQPGQSLTLIATANQGSEATYESGFVIDKFPISRPNLTFSTLTVSNMSPEDSSIYLCSVEDGDSNQPQHFGDGTRLSIL.

This clonotype was seen a few times. J is TRBJ1-6 and V is TRBV24-1; D gene unclear. V lost 2 bases and J lost 9, with 10 bases in between. The CDR3 is 14 amino acids. In germline, CDR1 is KGHDR, CDR2 SFDVKD. In DNA, the CDR3 is TGTGCCACCAGTGATTACGGGGAGGGTTCACCCCTCCACTTT. Translated, it gives CATSDYGEGSPLHF.